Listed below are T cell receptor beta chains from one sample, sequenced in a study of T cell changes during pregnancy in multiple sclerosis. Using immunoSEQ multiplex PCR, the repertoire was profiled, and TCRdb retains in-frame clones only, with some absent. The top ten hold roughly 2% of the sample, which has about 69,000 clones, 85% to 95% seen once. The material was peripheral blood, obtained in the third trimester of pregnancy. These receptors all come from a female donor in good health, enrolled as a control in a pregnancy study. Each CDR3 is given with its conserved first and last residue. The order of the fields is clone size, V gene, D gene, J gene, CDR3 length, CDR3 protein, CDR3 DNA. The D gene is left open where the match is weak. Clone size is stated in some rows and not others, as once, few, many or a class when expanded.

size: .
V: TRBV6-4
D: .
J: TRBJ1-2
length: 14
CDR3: CASSPQSSNYGYTF
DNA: TGTGCCAGCAGTCCACAGAGCTCTAACTATGGCTACACCTTC

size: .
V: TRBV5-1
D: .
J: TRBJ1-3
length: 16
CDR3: CASSLSSTVSGNTIYF
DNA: TGCGCCAGCAGCTTAAGCTCCACAGTCTCTGGAAACACCATATATTTT

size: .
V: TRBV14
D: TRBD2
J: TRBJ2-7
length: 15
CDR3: CASSHLAGGAYEQYF
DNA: TGTGCCAGCAGCCACCTAGCGGGAGGAGCCTACGAGCAGTACTTC

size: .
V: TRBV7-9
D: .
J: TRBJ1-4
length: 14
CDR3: CASSRQVTNEKLFF
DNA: TGTGCCAGCAGTCGACAGGTCACTAATGAAAAACTGTTTTTT

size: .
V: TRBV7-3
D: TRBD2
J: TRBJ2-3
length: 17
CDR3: CASSLVGGPLSTDTQYF
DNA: TGTGCCAGCAGCCTTGTGGGAGGGCCTCTTAGCACAGATACGCAGTATTTT

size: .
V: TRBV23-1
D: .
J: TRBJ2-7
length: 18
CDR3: CASSQKFLVQTSSYEQYF
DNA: TGCGCCAGCAGTCAAAAATTTTTGGTACAAACCAGCTCCTACGAGCAGTACTTC

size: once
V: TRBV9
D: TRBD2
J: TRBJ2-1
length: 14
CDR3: CASSGGSSYNEQFF
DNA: TGTGCCAGCAGCGGCGGGAGCTCCTACAATGAGCAGTTCTTC

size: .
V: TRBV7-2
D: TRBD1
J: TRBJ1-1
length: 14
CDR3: CASSLTGMNTEAFF
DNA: TGTGCCAGCAGCTTGACAGGGATGAACACTGAAGCTTTCTTT

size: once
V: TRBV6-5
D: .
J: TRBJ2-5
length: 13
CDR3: CASSYYLAETQYF
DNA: TGTGCCAGCAGTTATTATCTAGCGGAGACCCAGTACTTC

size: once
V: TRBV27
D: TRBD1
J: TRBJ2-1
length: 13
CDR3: CASGDSGYNEQFF
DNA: TGTGCCAGCGGGGACAGCGGTTACAATGAGCAGTTCTTC

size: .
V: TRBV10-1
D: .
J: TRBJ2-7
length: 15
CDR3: CASSSRGASRDEQYF
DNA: TGCGCCAGCAGTTCCAGGGGTGCAAGTCGGGACGAGCAGTACTTC

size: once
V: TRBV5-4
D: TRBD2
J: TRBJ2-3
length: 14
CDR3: CASSPGRSTDTQYF
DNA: TGTGCCAGCAGCCCCGGGAGGAGCACAGATACGCAGTATTTT

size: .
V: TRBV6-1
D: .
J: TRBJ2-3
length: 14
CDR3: CASKDEGSTDTQYF
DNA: TGTGCCAGCAAAGACGAGGGAAGCACAGATACGCAGTATTTT

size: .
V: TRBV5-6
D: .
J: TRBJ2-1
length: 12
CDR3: CASSLGSVNLFF
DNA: TGTGCCAGCAGCTTGGGGTCGGTAAATCTGTTCTTC

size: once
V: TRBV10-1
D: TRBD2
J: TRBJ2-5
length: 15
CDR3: CASSSWRGAGETQYF
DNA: TGCGCCAGCAGTTCCTGGCGGGGGGCCGGGGAGACCCAGTACTTC

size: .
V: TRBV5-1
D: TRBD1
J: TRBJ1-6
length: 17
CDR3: CASSPGERGQVNSPLHF
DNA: TGCGCCAGCAGCCCGGGCGAGAGGGGACAGGTCAATTCACCCCTCCACTTT

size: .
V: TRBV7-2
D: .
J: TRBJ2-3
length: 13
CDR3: CASSFSEADTQYF
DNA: TGTGCCAGCAGCTTCAGCGAGGCAGATACGCAGTATTTT

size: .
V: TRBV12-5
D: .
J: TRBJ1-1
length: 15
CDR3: CASGLVPGRASEAFF
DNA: TGTGCTAGTGGTTTGGTACCGGGCAGGGCCTCTGAAGCTTTCTTT